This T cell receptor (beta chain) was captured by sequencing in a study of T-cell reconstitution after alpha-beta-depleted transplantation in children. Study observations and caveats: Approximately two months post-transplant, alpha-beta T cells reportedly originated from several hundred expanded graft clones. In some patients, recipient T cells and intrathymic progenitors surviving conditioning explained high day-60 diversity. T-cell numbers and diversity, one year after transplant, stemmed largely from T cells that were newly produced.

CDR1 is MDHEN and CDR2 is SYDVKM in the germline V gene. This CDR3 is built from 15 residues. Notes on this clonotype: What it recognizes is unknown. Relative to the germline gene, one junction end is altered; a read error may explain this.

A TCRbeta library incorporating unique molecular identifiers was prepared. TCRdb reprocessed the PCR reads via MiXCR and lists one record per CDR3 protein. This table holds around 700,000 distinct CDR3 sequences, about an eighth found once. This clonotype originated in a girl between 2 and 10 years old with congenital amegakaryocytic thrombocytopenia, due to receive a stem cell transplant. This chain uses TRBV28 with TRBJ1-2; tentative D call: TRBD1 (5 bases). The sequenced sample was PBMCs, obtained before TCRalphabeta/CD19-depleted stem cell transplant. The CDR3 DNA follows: TGTGCGAGCAGTTTACGTGAGCAGGGAATTCATGGCTACACCTTC. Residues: CASSLREQGIHGYTF.